This T cell receptor (beta chain) emerged from a study of identical twins. General observations from the study: Fewer insertions were carried by abundant cord blood beta clonotypes, but none was seen in memory repertoires.

The V gene's germline CDR1 is SEHNR and CDR2 FQNEAQ (reference sequence). The CDR3 has 15 amino acids. V lost 4 bases, J lost 3 bases, and 10 bases lay in between. Turning to this clonotype: Antigen: not known.

Each donor (without exception) was a healthy Caucasian. Unique molecular identifiers were present on the cDNA, and a universal primer site came from template switching. TCRdb re-called the 5' RACE reads through MiXCR, storing one row per CDR3 protein. The sample has 570,000 or so distinct CDR3 sequences; just under 10% are singletons. The sample also formed part of further work on yellow fever vaccine responses in identical twins. Per that paper: A vaccine T cell response that seemed partly convergent and partly personalized was reported in twins.

This clonotype was sampled from a woman aged 18-35 years in good health. Sequenced: PBMCs. V gene TRBV7-9 combines with J gene TRBJ1-6; maybe TRBD1 (5 bases). Here the CDR3 reads CASSSGTLYNSPLHF. CDR3 in DNA: TGTGCCAGCAGCTCCGGGACTCTCTATAATTCACCCCTCCACTTT. Full variable domain (rest looked up from reference TRBV7-9 and TRBJ1-6): DTGVSQNPRHKITKRGQNVTFRCDPISEHNRLYWYRQTLGQGPEFLTYFQNEAQLEKSRLLSDRFSAERPKGSFSTLEIQRTEQGDSAMYLCASSSGTLYNSPLHFGNGTRLTVT.